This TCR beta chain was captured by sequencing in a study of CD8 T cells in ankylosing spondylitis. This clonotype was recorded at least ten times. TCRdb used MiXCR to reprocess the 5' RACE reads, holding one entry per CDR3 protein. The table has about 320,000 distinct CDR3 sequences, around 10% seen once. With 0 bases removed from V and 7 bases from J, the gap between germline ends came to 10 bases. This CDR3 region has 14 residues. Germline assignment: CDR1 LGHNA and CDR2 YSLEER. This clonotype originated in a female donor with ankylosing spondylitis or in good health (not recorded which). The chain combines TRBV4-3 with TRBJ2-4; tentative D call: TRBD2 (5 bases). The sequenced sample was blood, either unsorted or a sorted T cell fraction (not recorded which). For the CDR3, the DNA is TGCGCCAGCAGCCAAGAAGGTCGGGGTAACATTCAGTACTTC. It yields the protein CASSQEGRGNIQYF.